This T cell receptor beta chain came from a study of cytomegalovirus exposure and HLA in healthy donors (dated by TCRdb to 2015 to 2018). With respect to the entire study: According to a later analysis, one platform produced both the roughly 110 validation repertoires and the 670 or so repertoires of the first cohort. The study aimed to test whether signatures of past pathogen exposure could be identified by cataloging public T cell receptors. Along with the roughly 670-subject first cohort, a separate validation cohort of approximately 110 different subjects was used. The study combined high-throughput TCR immunosequencing, statistical association of individual TCRs with disease status, and machine learning to predict cytomegalovirus infection status.

Library prep was done by the immunoSEQ multiplex PCR assay. The study's processing was this. A statistical classification framework was developed to diagnose cytomegalovirus status using the catalog of TCR beta chain sequences. TCRdb retrieved this table from immuneACCESS and kept in-frame rearrangements only. Not all clones are present; in checked studies, unresolved V genes account for under half, and no reason is known for the remainder. The V and J calls and clone size come from that table; D and trimming were worked out from the DNA. The sample includes 110,000 to 150,000 clones, with about 95% observed a single time. Of the sample, 1.5% to 2% falls within the top ten clones. Separate from the approximately 670-subject first cohort, the validation cohort of 95 to 150 subjects was the group to which the donors belonged. With respect to this clone: Its recognized antigen is unknown. The input lacks base qualities; no much larger clone sits a single base away.

Trimming removed 2 bases from V and 8 bases from J, leaving 13 bases between the germline ends. Including the terminal cysteine and phenylalanine, the CDR3 comprises 15 residues. The only DNA kept is the CDR3, 45 bases in frame from the first base. The germline V gene yields MNHNS for CDR1 and SASEGT for CDR2. Beyond this particular receptor, the publication reports: The authors suggested that the approach could potentially be generalized to other disease states and immunological phenotypes. A later analysis found that TCRs clustered in the first cohort also tended to co-occur in the 120 validation repertoires, with 90% to 95% of cluster scores above 0. In both the original and validation cohorts, the classifier was reported to diagnose cytomegalovirus status with high specificity and sensitivity. In vitro tests confirmed that a few of the cytomegalovirus-associated TCR beta chains recognize cytomegalovirus antigens. A later analysis lacked HLA typing for the validation cohort, so it scored co-occurrence in that cohort across all 110 or so repertoires. In the study, around 150 TCR beta chains were listed as associated with cytomegalovirus. Most TCR sequences were seen in very few donors, while some public TCRs were found in many individuals.

This receptor was obtained from a man aged 18 to 35 in good health and CMV-seropositive. Sequenced input: PBMCs. The sequence links TRBV6-1 to TRBJ1-6; the D gene is perhaps TRBD1, from 5 matching bases. CDR3 region: CASSESWGRDSPLHF. In nucleotide form, the sequence is TGTGCCAGCAGTGAATCCTGGGGCCGCGATTCACCCCTCCACTTT.